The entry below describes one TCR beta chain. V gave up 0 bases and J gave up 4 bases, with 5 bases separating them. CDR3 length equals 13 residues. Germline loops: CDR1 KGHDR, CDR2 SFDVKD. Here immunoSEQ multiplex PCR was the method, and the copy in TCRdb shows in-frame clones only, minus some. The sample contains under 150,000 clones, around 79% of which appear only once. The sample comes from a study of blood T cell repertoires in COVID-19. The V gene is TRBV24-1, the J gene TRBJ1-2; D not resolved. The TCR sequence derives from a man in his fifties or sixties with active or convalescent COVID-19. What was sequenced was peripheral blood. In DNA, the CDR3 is TGTGCCACCAGTGATTTGAGCGGCTATGGCTACACCTTC. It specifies CATSDLSGYGYTF.